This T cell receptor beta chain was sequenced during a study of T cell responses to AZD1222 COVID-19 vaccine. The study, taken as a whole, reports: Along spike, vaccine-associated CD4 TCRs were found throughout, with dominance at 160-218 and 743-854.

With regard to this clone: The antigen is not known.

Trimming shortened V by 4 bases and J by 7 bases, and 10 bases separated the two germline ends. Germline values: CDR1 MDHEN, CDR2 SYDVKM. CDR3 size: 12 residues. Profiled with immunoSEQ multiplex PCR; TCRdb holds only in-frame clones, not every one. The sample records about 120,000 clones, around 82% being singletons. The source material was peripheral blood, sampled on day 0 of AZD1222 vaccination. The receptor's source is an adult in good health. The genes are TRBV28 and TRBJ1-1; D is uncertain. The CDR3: CASSSSNFEAFF. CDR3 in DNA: TGTGCCAGCAGTTCGTCGAACTTTGAAGCTTTCTTT. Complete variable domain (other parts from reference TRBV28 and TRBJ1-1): DVKVTQSSRYLVKRTGEKVFLECVQDMDHENMFWYRQDPGLGLRLIYFSYDVKMKEKGDIPEGYSVSREKKERFSLILESASTNQTSMYLCASSSSNFEAFFGQGTRLTVV.